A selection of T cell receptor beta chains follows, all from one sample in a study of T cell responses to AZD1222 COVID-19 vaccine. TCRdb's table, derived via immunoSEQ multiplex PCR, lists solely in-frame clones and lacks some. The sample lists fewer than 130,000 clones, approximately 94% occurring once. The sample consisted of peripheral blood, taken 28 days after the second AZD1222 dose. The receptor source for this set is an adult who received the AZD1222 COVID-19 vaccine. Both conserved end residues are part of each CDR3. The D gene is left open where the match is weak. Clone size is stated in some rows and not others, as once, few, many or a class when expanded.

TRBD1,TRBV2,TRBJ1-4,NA,TGTGCCAGCAGGGATCGTAGACAGGGGATATTAAGTGAAAAACTGTTTTTT,CASRDRRQGILSEKLFF
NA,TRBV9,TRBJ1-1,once,TGTGCCAGCAGCGCTCGGGGGTTGAACACTGAAGCTTTCTTT,CASSARGLNTEAFF
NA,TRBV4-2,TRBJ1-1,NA,TGTGCCAGCAGCCTTGAAGCTTTCTTT,CASSLEAFF
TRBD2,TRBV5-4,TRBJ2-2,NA,TGTGCCAGCAGTCCCGGGAGGGCCCCGAGGGTCGGGGAGCTGTTTTTT,CASSPGRAPRVGELFF
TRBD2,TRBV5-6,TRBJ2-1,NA,TGTGCCAGCAGCTTGGGTCTAGCGGGAGTGAGTAATGAGCAGTTCTTC,CASSLGLAGVSNEQFF
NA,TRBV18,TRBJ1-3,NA,TGTGCCAGCTCCCCGGCCTCTGGAAACACCATATATTTT,CASSPASGNTIYF
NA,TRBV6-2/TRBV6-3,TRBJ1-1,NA,TGTGCCAGCAGTTACTACGTTGGGAGGTCTGAAGCTTTCTTT,CASSYYVGRSEAFF
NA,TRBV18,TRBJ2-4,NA,TGTGCCAGCTCAACCGTCAGGGAAGCCAAAAACATTCAGTACTTC,CASSTVREAKNIQYF
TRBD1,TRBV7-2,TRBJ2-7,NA,TGTGCCAGCAAACGAGACAGGGGGGCCTACGAGCAGTACTTC,CASKRDRGAYEQYF
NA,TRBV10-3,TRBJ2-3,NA,TGTGCCATCAGTGAGTCCCCAGGGTCAGATACGCAGTATTTT,CAISESPGSDTQYF
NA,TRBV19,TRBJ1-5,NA,TGTGCCAGTGAACCCGGTCGCCGCAATCAGCCCCAGCATTTT,CASEPGRRNQPQHF
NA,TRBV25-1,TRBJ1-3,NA,TGTGCCAGCAGTGAATATAGGGGCCGGGGGCAGTCTGGAAACACCATATATTTT,CASSEYRGRGQSGNTIYF
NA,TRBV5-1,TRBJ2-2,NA,TGCGCCAGCAGCAGGGCGCTTGGGGTTACCGGGGAGCTGTTTTTT,CASSRALGVTGELFF
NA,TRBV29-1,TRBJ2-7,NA,TGCAGCGTTGTTTTGTTAGACTCCGATCAGCAGTACTTC,CSVVLLDSDQQYF
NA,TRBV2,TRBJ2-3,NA,TGTGCCAGTCAGCCACTTAGTTCCACAGATACGCAGTATTTT,CASQPLSSTDTQYF
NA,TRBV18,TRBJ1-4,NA,TGTGCCAGCTCACCACTGGGGGTGGACGCTAATGAAAAACTGTTTTTT,CASSPLGVDANEKLFF
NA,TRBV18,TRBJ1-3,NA,TGTGCCAGCTCACTTTCTGCACGGAGCTCTGGAAACACCATATATTTT,CASSLSARSSGNTIYF
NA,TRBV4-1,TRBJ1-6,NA,TGCGCCAGCAGCCCAGGGGTCGGTAATTCACCCCTCCACTTT,CASSPGVGNSPLHF
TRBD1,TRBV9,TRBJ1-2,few,TGTGCCAGCAGCGACAGGGGGACTGGGACAGGGAGGGCTGGCTACACCTTC,CASSDRGTGTGRAGYTF
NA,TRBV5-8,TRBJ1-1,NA,TGTGCCAGATACAGCCCCTCAGGGTTTCGGAACACTGAAGCTTTCTTT,CARYSPSGFRNTEAFF